One and the same sample provided the 25 T cell receptor beta chains below, sequenced in a study of T cells in Graves' hyperthyroidism and ophthalmopathy. What was amplified from RNA transcripts were TCR beta CDR3 regions. The primer set for the first-round RT-PCR of the TCR CDR3 was HTBI. One entry per CDR3 protein, called by TCRdb with MiXCR from the multiplex PCR reads. The repertoire includes about 400,000 distinct CDR3 sequences, roughly 14% of them detected once, and 7.5% to 8% sits in the top ten. The sequenced sample consisted of blood. The receptors originated from a woman younger than 30 with Graves' hyperthyroidism.

This clonotype was seen many times. V is TRBV30 and J is TRBJ1-2; D is uncertain. V was shortened by 2 bases and J by 5 bases, with 9 bases between the two germline ends. This CDR3 is built from 12 residues. Germline-derived CDR1 and CDR2 are GTSNPN and SVGIG (reference sequence). The CDR3 spells CAWSRLTYGYTF. Here the CDR3 DNA reads TGTGCCTGGAGTCGACTGACTTATGGCTACACCTTC.

V usage is TRBV4-1 and J usage is TRBJ1-2; TRBD1 matches 7 bases. The germline V gene encodes CDR1 MGHRA and CDR2 YSYEKL. V lost 4 bases to trimming and J lost 2 bases; unmatched junction nucleotides: 7. The CDR3 is made up of 15 amino acids. CDR3 nucleotide sequence: TGCGCCAGCAGCCTACGAAGACAGGGCAACTATGGCTACACCTTC. Translating gives CASSLRRQGNYGYTF.

The chain employs TRBV6-9 and TRBJ2-1; D is possibly TRBD1 (7 bases). Germline V gives CDR1 MNHGY, CDR2 SVAAGI. V shed 3 bases and J shed 14 bases, with 23 bases lying between them. The CDR3 consists of 15 residues. The CDR3 loop reads CASSYDREDSLGEFF. CDR3 in DNA: TGTGCCAGCAGTTACGACAGGGAGGACTCCCTAGGCGAGTTCTTC.

This clonotype was observed at least ten times. This chain uses TRBV15 with TRBJ1-2; TRBD1 matches 9 bases. From germline, CDR1 is LNHNV and CDR2 YYDKDF (reference sequence). V dropped 4 bases and J dropped 6; count of bases not matched to a gene: 3. The CDR3 extends over 13 amino acids. CDR3 loop: CATSNRQGDGYTF. In DNA form, the CDR3 reads TGTGCCACCAGCAACAGACAGGGGGATGGCTACACCTTC. Complete variable domain (other parts from reference TRBV15 and TRBJ1-2): DAMVIQNPRYQVTQFGKPVTLSCSQTLNHNVMYWYQQKSSQAPKLLFHYYDKDFNNEADTPDNFQSRRPNTSFCFLDIRSPGLGDTAMYLCATSNRQGDGYTFGSGTRLTVV.

This clonotype appeared a single time. The chain couples TRBV25-1 to TRBJ2-7, with D perhaps matching TRBD1 or TRBD2 (5 bases each). V lost 4 bases and J lost 7, with 20 bases in between. This CDR3 spans 15 amino acids. Per the germline V gene, CDR1 is MGHDK and CDR2 is SYGVNS. The CDR3 spells CASSGGSQGLEEQYF. For the CDR3, the DNA is TGTGCCAGCAGTGGGGGGAGTCAGGGTCTTGAGGAGCAGTACTTC.

This clonotype has a handful of counts. The CDR3: CASSFINTEAFF. The CDR3, as DNA: TGTGCCAGCAGTTTCATCAACACTGAAGCTTTCTTT. The chain combines TRBV5-5 with TRBJ1-1, with D uncertain. V lost 5 bases, J lost 2 bases, and 7 bases lay in between. Germline CDR1 is SGHKS and CDR2 is YYEKEE (reference sequence). The CDR3 extends over 12 amino acids.

About this clonotype itself: Since a much larger clone is just one base distant, this may be a read error. J is TRBJ1-3 and V is TRBV7-8; D may be TRBD1 (6 bases). V gave up 11 bases and J gave up 6 bases, with 20 bases separating them. Germline lookup yields CDR1 SGHVS and CDR2 FQNEAQ. The CDR3 extends over 14 amino acids. CDR3 DNA sequence: TGTGCCGGCTTCCGGCCCCCGGGGGCAAACACCATATATTTT. Translated, it gives CAGFRPPGANTIYF.

This clonotype was seen a few times. The chain links TRBV7-9 to TRBJ1-1; D is ambiguous. Trimming took off 5 bases at V and 0 bases at J, with 16 bases between the two ends. Germline loops: CDR1 SEHNR, CDR2 FQNEAQ (reference sequence). The CDR3 runs 16 residues. The CDR3 is CASSIPTLEMNTEAFF. CDR3 bases: TGTGCCAGCAGCATCCCGACCTTGGAGATGAACACTGAAGCTTTCTTT.

This clonotype was detected a few times. The chain uses TRBV6-1 and TRBJ1-2, with D possibly TRBD1 on 6 matching bases. There are 16 residues in the CDR3. Trimming took off 10 bases at V and 8 bases at J, with 29 bases between the two ends. Germline CDR1 is MNHNS and CDR2 is SASEGT. The CDR3, as DNA: TGTGCCACCAAAATGCCCGGCGGGGGCTATATGGGGGGCTACACCTTC. Its protein product is CATKMPGGGYMGGYTF.

The table lists this clonotype with many counts. The chain links TRBV30 to TRBJ2-7, with D maybe TRBD1 (6 bases). The CDR3 has 15 residues. Trimming pared 3 bases from V and 4 bases from J, leaving 19 bases between. Germline V gene lookup returns CDR1 GTSNPN and CDR2 SVGIG (reference sequence). The CDR3 bases are TGTGCCTGGAGCCTCAGGGGACCCGTAACTTACGAGCAGTACTTC. Translation gives CAWSLRGPVTYEQYF.

This clonotype was seen a few times. V is TRBV9 and J is TRBJ2-1, with 8 bases fitting TRBD2. The CDR3 extends over 15 amino acids. CDR1 and CDR2 from the germline V gene are SGDLS and YYNGEE. With 0 bases clipped from V and 9 bases from J, the junction kept 8 bases outside the gene matches. CDR3 sequence reads: CASSVGRAGVGEQFF. DNA for the CDR3: TGTGCCAGCAGCGTAGGTCGAGCGGGAGTAGGTGAGCAGTTCTTC.

This clonotype has a handful of counts. The V and J genes are TRBV6-1 and TRBJ2-2, with a tentative D call TRBD2 (5 bases). The germline V gene encodes CDR1 MNHNS and CDR2 SASEGT. V gave up 7 bases and J gave up 7 bases, with 19 bases separating them. This CDR3 has 15 amino acids. The CDR3 region is CASTPGDGVIGELFF. The CDR3 DNA sequence: TGTGCCAGCACCCCAGGTGACGGGGTGATCGGGGAGCTGTTTTTT.

The chain recombines TRBV7-2 with TRBJ2-7; either TRBD1 or TRBD2 may fit D (5 bases each). V lost 5 bases and J lost 6, with 11 bases in between. CDR1 is SGHTA and CDR2 is FQGNSA in the germline V gene. CDR3 length: 12 residues. The CDR3 nucleotides read TGTGCCAGCAGCCGGGCTGGGGGCGAGCAGTACTTC. Translation gives CASSRAGGEQYF.

This clonotype was recorded many times. V is TRBV5-1 and J is TRBJ2-5; 7 positions agree with TRBD1. The CDR3 is 19 residues long. Germline V CDR1 and CDR2: SGHRS, YFSETQ. Trimming at V came to 1 base and at J to 2 bases, leaving 17 bases not matched to a gene. The CDR3 DNA sequence: TGCGCCAGCAGCTTGCAAGGGGGCGGTCAAGTGCGTCCTCAAGAGACCCAGTACTTC. This translates into CASSLQGGGQVRPQETQYF. The complete variable domain, with remaining parts taken from reference TRBV5-1 and TRBJ2-5, reads KAGVTQTPRYLIKTRGQQVTLSCSPISGHRSVSWYQQTPGQGLQFLFEYFSETQRNKGNFPGRFSGRQFSNSRSEMNVSTLELGDSALYLCASSLQGGGQVRPQETQYFGPGTRLLVL.

The table lists this clonotype with many counts. V and J are TRBV6-1 and TRBJ1-2; 9 nucleotides align to TRBD1. Germline loops: CDR1 MNHNS, CDR2 SASEGT. This CDR3 has 14 residues. V lost 5 bases to trimming and J lost 8 bases; unmatched junction nucleotides: 9. The CDR3 loop is CASSWDRDLLGYTF. The CDR3 DNA sequence: TGTGCCAGCAGTTGGGACAGGGACCTCTTAGGCTACACCTTC.

This chain links TRBV20-1 with TRBJ1-1; no clear D. The CDR3 is 17 amino acids. Germline loops: CDR1 DFQATT, CDR2 SNEGSKA (reference sequence). With 0 bases removed from V and 1 base from J, the gap between germline ends came to 18 bases. The CDR3 DNA follows: TGCAGTGCTAGAGATCTGGGTCGTTGGGTTGGGAACACTGAAGCTTTCTTT. It yields the protein CSARDLGRWVGNTEAFF.

Ten or more counts support this clonotype. This chain joins TRBV20-1 and TRBJ2-2; 7 bases agree with TRBD2. Germline V gives CDR1 DFQATT, CDR2 SNEGSKA (reference sequence). The ends lost 4 bases at V and 3 bases at J; junction bases unmatched: 5. The CDR3 spans 14 residues. CDR3 loop: CSAKSGTYTGELFF. CDR3 DNA: TGCAGTGCTAAGAGCGGGACCTACACCGGGGAGCTGTTTTTT.

This clonotype was detected many times. The chain links TRBV3-1 to TRBJ2-5; no definite D call. Trimming pared 4 bases from V and 0 bases from J, leaving 15 bases between. Germline lookup yields CDR1 LGHDT and CDR2 YNNKEL (reference sequence). The CDR3 extends over 16 amino acids. The CDR3: CASSLPPGAYQETQYF. In DNA, the CDR3 is TGTGCCAGCAGCCTTCCACCGGGTGCGTACCAAGAGACCCAGTACTTC.

The rearrangement uses TRBV2 and TRBJ1-1; no clear D. Trimming removed 6 bases from V and 2 bases from J, with 13 bases in between. This CDR3 spans 14 amino acids. Germline CDR1 SNHLY, CDR2 FYNNEI. CDR3 in DNA: TGTGCCAGCAGGACGGGAATAATTAACACTGAAGCTTTCTTT. As protein: CASRTGIINTEAFF.

This clonotype was counted at least ten times. The chain couples TRBV20-1 to TRBJ2-3; 12 bases match TRBD2. The CDR3 consists of 14 residues. The V gene's germline CDR1 is DFQATT and CDR2 SNEGSKA (reference sequence). J lost 3 bases, V lost 4 bases, and 2 bases had no gene match. CDR3 bases: TGCAGTGCTACCGGGACTAGCGGGACAGATACGCAGTATTTT. Protein sequence: CSATGTSGTDTQYF.

This clonotype came up many times. The chain joins TRBV11-2 to TRBJ2-7, with D hard to call. Per germline, CDR1 SGHAT and CDR2 FQNNGV. The CDR3 contains 11 residues. Trimming pared 5 bases from V and 3 bases from J, leaving 5 bases between. The CDR3 sequence: CASSPFYEQYF. DNA of the CDR3: TGTGCCAGCAGCCCGTTCTACGAGCAGTACTTC.

This clonotype was counted only a few times. The V gene is TRBV5-1, the J gene TRBJ1-6; TRBD1 matches 10 bases. The CDR3 length is 14 residues. The trim removed 4 bases at V and 10 bases at J, leaving 5 bases unmatched. The germline V gene has CDR1 SGHRS and CDR2 YFSETQ. The CDR3 DNA sequence: TGCGCCAGCAGCCCCGGGACAGGGGTATCACCCCTCCACTTT. Translating gives CASSPGTGVSPLHF.

This clonotype was detected only a few times. The chain couples TRBV19 to TRBJ2-3; D uncertain. This CDR3 has 12 amino acids. V lost 10 bases to trimming and J lost 7 bases, with 15 bases between them. The germline V gene has CDR1 LNHDA and CDR2 SQIVND (reference sequence). This CDR3 is CATSPYGYTQYF. CDR3 in DNA: TGTGCCACCTCGCCCTACGGTTATACGCAGTATTTT.

This clonotype occurred many times. The J gene is TRBJ2-2, the V gene TRBV6-1; 8 nucleotides line up with TRBD2. The CDR3 is 17 residues long. Germline V gene data show CDR1 as MNHNS and CDR2 as SASEGT. V lost 6 bases and J lost 6; bases outside the gene matches: 15. As DNA, the CDR3 is TGTGCCAGCAGGACACAGGGACTAGATACAAGAGCCGGGGAGCTGTTTTTT. This sequence encodes CASRTQGLDTRAGELFF.

A few counts support this clonotype. A read error is possible here, since a much larger clone lies one base away. The chain joins TRBV5-5 to TRBJ1-2; no reliable D call. Germline V lookup: CDR1 SGHKS, CDR2 YYEKEE (reference sequence). The CDR3 has 14 residues. CDR3 DNA sequence: TGTTCCAGCAGCTTGGTGGCGCCGGGCTATGGCTACACCTTC. Its protein product is CSSSLVAPGYGYTF.